One and the same sample provided the 25 T cell receptor beta chains below, sequenced in a study of T-cell reconstitution after alpha-beta-depleted transplantation in children. Unique molecular identifiers were used in preparing the TCRbeta library. TCRdb ran MiXCR on the PCR reads and lists one entry per CDR3 protein. The sample comprises over 450,000 distinct CDR3 sequences, about 10% of which are singletons, and approximately 2% rests with the top ten. The sample was PBMCs, taken before TCRalphabeta/CD19-depleted stem cell transplant. Source of these receptors: a child aged 2-15 years with inherited bone marrow failure, due to receive a stem cell transplant.

This clonotype has at least ten counts. The chain combines TRBV27 with TRBJ2-7, with 7 bases that match TRBD2. V trimming: 5 bases; J trimming: 1 base; junction bases outside the gene matches: 8. The CDR3 totals 15 residues. CDR1 and CDR2 (germline): MNHEY, SMNVEV (reference sequence). The chain's CDR3 is CASSPLPSGSYEQYF. The CDR3 DNA sequence: TGTGCCAGCAGTCCCCTTCCTAGCGGATCCTACGAGCAGTACTTC.

The rearrangement uses TRBV20-1 and TRBJ2-1; 13 positions match TRBD2. Germline CDR1 and CDR2: DFQATT and SNEGSKA (reference sequence). This CDR3 has 17 amino acids. V lost 4 bases and J lost 0; bases outside the gene matches: 6. CDR3 sequence reads: CSATGLAGIFSYNEQFF. As DNA, the CDR3 is TGCAGTGCTACGGGACTAGCGGGAATCTTCTCCTACAATGAGCAGTTCTTC.

This clonotype was detected only once. This may come from a read error, since a much larger clone is one base off. The chain couples TRBV7-9 to TRBJ2-7; TRBD1 matches 8 bases. Germline V CDR1 and CDR2: SEHNR, FQNEAQ (reference sequence). The CDR3 extends over 11 amino acids. This CDR3 is CASSPGGWTGV. The CDR3 bases are TGTGCCAGCAGCCCCGGGGGCTGGACAGGGGTC.

This clonotype occurred a few times. The chain carries TRBV6-2 or TRBV6-3 and TRBJ2-7; D may match TRBD1 or TRBD2 (6 bases each). V gave up 4 bases and J gave up 3 bases, with 13 bases separating them. Germline lookup yields CDR1 MNHEY and CDR2 SVGEGT. The CDR3 is 14 amino acids. The CDR3 DNA follows: TGTGCCAGCAGTTTAGCGGAGGGGGGCTACGAGCAGTACTTC. Translated: CASSLAEGGYEQYF.

The chain joins TRBV28 to TRBJ1-1; D remains ambiguous. There are 18 residues in the CDR3. V lost 4 bases to trimming and J lost 3 bases, with 24 bases between them. Germline-derived CDR1 and CDR2 are MDHEN and SYDVKM. The CDR3 region is CASSSSFLAPVSDTEAFF. CDR3 nucleotides: TGTGCCAGCAGTTCGAGTTTCCTAGCACCCGTATCAGACACTGAAGCTTTCTTT. Together with reference TRBV28 and TRBJ1-1, the CDR3 gives the full variable domain: DVKVTQSSRYLVKRTGEKVFLECVQDMDHENMFWYRQDPGLGLRLIYFSYDVKMKEKGDIPEGYSVSREKKERFSLILESASTNQTSMYLCASSSSFLAPVSDTEAFFGQGTRLTVV.

The chain has TRBV2 and TRBJ2-7, with 9 bases matching TRBD1. The V gene end was trimmed by 6 bases and the J gene end by 2 bases; junction bases not matched to a gene: 8. There are 15 residues in the CDR3. Germline loops: CDR1 SNHLY, CDR2 FYNNEI. The CDR3 bases are TGTGCCAGCAGAGAGACCGGGACAGGGACCTACGAGCAGTACTTC. It is translated as CASRETGTGTYEQYF.

In this sample, this clonotype turned up many times. The chain joins TRBV29-1 to TRBJ2-7, with 11 positions matching TRBD2. Germline V lookup: CDR1 SQVTM, CDR2 ANQGSEA. The trim removed 4 bases at V and 4 bases at J, leaving 3 bases unmatched. The CDR3 sequence is 13 residues long. The CDR3 reads CSVGLAGHYEQYF. In nucleotides, the CDR3 is TGCAGCGTTGGACTAGCGGGACATTACGAGCAGTACTTC.

About this clonotype itself: A read error may be the cause here, since a much bigger clone is one base away. This chain links TRBV20-1 with TRBJ2-1; no firm D call. Germline-derived CDR1 and CDR2 are DFQATT and SNEGSKA (reference sequence). Between the trimmed V and J ends, which lost 7 bases and 8 bases, there was a span of 21 bases. The CDR3 contains 14 residues. The CDR3 region is CSVYGAPIRDEQFF. For the CDR3, the DNA is TGCAGTGTATACGGAGCCCCCATTAGGGATGAGCAGTTCTTC.

This clonotype has a count of ten or more. The CDR3 here is CASSLALRDGSYGYTF. Here the CDR3 DNA reads TGTGCCAGCAGCTTAGCCCTGAGAGACGGGAGCTATGGCTACACCTTC. V is TRBV7-8 and J is TRBJ1-2; D is undetermined. The V gene's germline CDR1 is SGHVS and CDR2 FQNEAQ. This CDR3 comprises 16 residues. V lost 0 bases to trimming and J lost 4 bases, with 15 bases between them.

Many counts were recorded for this clonotype. The chain couples TRBV10-3 to TRBJ2-1; 12 positions agree with TRBD2. V was clipped by 4 bases and J by 3 bases; unmatched bases: 7. The V gene's germline CDR1 is ENHRY and CDR2 SYGVKD. The CDR3 has 17 residues. The CDR3 is CAISALAGGTLYNEQFF. DNA for the CDR3: TGTGCCATCAGTGCTCTAGCGGGAGGGACTCTCTACAATGAGCAGTTCTTC.

In its sample, this clonotype was seen a few times. This chain connects TRBV18 to TRBJ2-1; a weak D match, TRBD2 (6 bases). There are 14 residues in the CDR3. In germline, CDR1 is KGHSH, CDR2 LQKENI. Between the trimmed V and J ends, which lost 2 bases and 6 bases, there was a span of 11 bases. The CDR3 bases are TGTGCCAGCTCACCATCGACTAGTGGCAATGAGCAGTTCTTC. As protein: CASSPSTSGNEQFF.

In this sample, this clonotype turned up many times. The chain combines TRBV7-2 with TRBJ1-5, with a weak D call TRBD1 (6 bases). The CDR3 covers 17 residues. With 5 bases removed from V and 2 bases from J, the gap between germline ends came to 19 bases. Germline-derived CDR1 and CDR2 are SGHTA and FQGNSA. In DNA, the CDR3 is TGTGCCAGCAGCCCGAGAGGGGGGGCATTGGGCAATCAGCCCCAGCATTTT. Its translation is CASSPRGGALGNQPQHF.

At least ten counts were recorded for this clonotype. This sequence joins TRBV12-3 or TRBV12-4 and TRBJ2-1, with D hard to call. The CDR3 is made up of 15 amino acids. V lost 2 bases and J 0 bases, leaving 8 bases between the germline ends. The CDR3 region has the DNA TGTGCCAGCAGTTTATTACCTAGCTCCTACAATGAGCAGTTCTTC. Its translation is CASSLLPSSYNEQFF.

This clonotype was counted at least ten times. This chain joins TRBV5-8 and TRBJ2-1; TRBD1 agrees at 7 bases. V shed 5 bases, J shed 7 bases, and the junction held 9 bases outside the gene matches. This CDR3 comprises 14 residues. Germline CDR1 and CDR2: SGHTS and YDEGEE. The CDR3: CASRYRQGRNEQFF. In DNA form, the CDR3 reads TGTGCCAGCAGATACCGACAGGGAAGGAATGAGCAGTTCTTC.

The V and J genes are TRBV5-4 and TRBJ2-5; 8 nucleotides align to TRBD2. This CDR3 spans 16 amino acids. The V segment lost 0 bases and the J segment 1 base; nucleotides outside the gene matches: 5. The germline gives CDR1 SGHNT, CDR2 YYREEE (reference sequence). CDR3 nucleotide sequence: TGTGCCAGCAGCTTGGTCGGGAGGGCCCGCCAAGAGACCCAGTACTTC. This encodes CASSLVGRARQETQYF.

This clonotype was found many times. V and J are TRBV29-1 and TRBJ1-1; possible D gene TRBD1, 5 bases. CDR1 is SQVTM, CDR2 ANQGSEA, per germline. The V end was cut by 8 bases, the J end by 3 bases, with 16 bases between. The CDR3 consists of 13 residues. The CDR3 bases are TGCAGCTTCGTCCATTCGGGGGACACTGAAGCTTTCTTT. Its protein product is CSFVHSGDTEAFF.

This rearrangement joins TRBV3-1 to TRBJ2-2; D gene uncertain. The germline V gene encodes CDR1 LGHDT and CDR2 YNNKEL (reference sequence). Trimming took 0 bases from V and 3 from J, leaving 8 bases between them. The CDR3 spans 15 residues. Here the CDR3 DNA reads TGTGCCAGCAGCCAAGACCTAACTTACACCGGGGAGCTGTTTTTT. It codes for CASSQDLTYTGELFF. Complete variable domain (other parts from reference TRBV3-1 and TRBJ2-2): DTAVSQTPKYLVTQMGNDKSIKCEQNLGHDTMYWYKQDSKKFLKIMFSYNNKELIINETVPNRFSPKSPDKAHLNLHINSLELGDSAVYFCASSQDLTYTGELFFGEGSRLTVL.

The chain is built from TRBV6-2 or TRBV6-3 and TRBJ2-7; TRBD2 matches at 7 bases. Per the germline V gene, CDR1 is MNHEY and CDR2 is SVGEGT. The V and J ends lost 4 bases and 3 bases, in that order; junction bases with no gene match: 21. The length of the CDR3 is 19 residues. The CDR3 DNA sequence: TGTGCCAGCAGTTCCTTCGGGCTAGGTGGCGGGAGTTTCCTCTACGAGCAGTACTTC. This sequence encodes CASSSFGLGGGSFLYEQYF.

This clonotype occurred many times. This chain joins TRBV20-1 and TRBJ2-5; tentative D call: TRBD2 (7 bases). V was pared by 6 bases and J by 9 bases, with 17 bases between. Germline CDR1 DFQATT, CDR2 SNEGSKA (reference sequence). The CDR3 extends over 12 amino acids. The CDR3 coding sequence is TGCAGTGCCTCGGGGGGCAGGCTGGCCCAGTACTTC. It yields the protein CSASGGRLAQYF.

The chain couples TRBV7-8 to TRBJ1-4; D gene unclear. V lost 1 base, J lost 6 bases, and 18 bases lay in between. The V gene's germline CDR1 is SGHVS and CDR2 FQNEAQ. This CDR3 has 17 amino acids. Here the CDR3 DNA reads TGTGCCAGCAGCTTAGTGGGAGTTGCCACCACATATGAAAAACTGTTTTTT. This translates into CASSLVGVATTYEKLFF.

This clonotype was counted at least ten times. CDR3 region: CASPWPVNEQFF. The CDR3 region has the DNA TGCGCCAGCCCTTGGCCAGTCAATGAGCAGTTCTTC. This chain uses TRBV23-1 with TRBJ2-1; no clear D gene. TRBV23-1 is treated as an ORF (open reading frame) with a function not yet certain. The CDR3 totals 12 residues. Trimming cost V 8 bases and J 6 bases, with 11 bases left between them.

In this sample, this clonotype turned up many times. The rearrangement links TRBV3-1 to TRBJ2-3; 8 positions match TRBD2. V lost 4 bases to trimming and J lost 7 bases; unmatched junction nucleotides: 10. Per germline, CDR1 LGHDT and CDR2 YNNKEL (reference sequence). The CDR3 is made up of 15 amino acids. The CDR3 region is CASSPAGVRENTQYF. CDR3 bases: TGTGCCAGCAGCCCAGCGGGAGTCCGAGAAAATACGCAGTATTTT.

This clonotype was seen many times. V gene TRBV12-3 or TRBV12-4 combines with J gene TRBJ2-2, with no clear D. The CDR3 is made up of 15 amino acids. The ends were cut back, 0 bases at V and 6 bases at J, with 11 bases in the middle. The CDR3 DNA follows: TGTGCCAGCAGTTTAGCGTTGGGGTCCCCCGGGGAGCTGTTTTTT. It specifies CASSLALGSPGELFF.

The gene calls are TRBV4-3 and TRBJ2-7; TRBD2 matches 7 bases. Trimming cost V 1 base and J 3 bases; bases outside gene matches: 6. This CDR3 spans 15 amino acids. Per germline, CDR1 LGHNA and CDR2 YSLEER. As DNA, the CDR3 is TGCGCCAGCAGCCAAGGATGTGCGGGGGTCTACGAGCAGTACTTC. This translates into CASSQGCAGVYEQYF.

This sequence joins TRBV7-2 and TRBJ2-3; unclear D gene. The germline V and J ends were trimmed by 0 bases and 6 bases, with 10 bases remaining between them. The CDR3 has 14 amino acids. CDR1 and CDR2 from the germline V gene are SGHTA and FQGNSA. Here the CDR3 reads CASSLADLGDTQYF. CDR3 in DNA: TGTGCCAGCAGCTTAGCTGACCTGGGGGATACGCAGTATTTT. The complete variable domain, with remaining parts taken from reference TRBV7-2 and TRBJ2-3, reads GAGVSQSPSNKVTEKGKDVELRCDPISGHTALYWYRQSLGQGLEFLIYFQGNSAPDKSGLPSDRFSAERTGGSVSTLTIQRTQQEDSAVYLCASSLADLGDTQYFGPGTRLTVL.